Listed here are 9 T cell receptor beta chains from one sample, sequenced in a study of shared clonotypes between healthy human individuals. The data were produced by immunoSEQ multiplex PCR, yet TCRdb's version contains in-frame clones alone and is incomplete. This table has 2 million to 2.5 million clones, under 95% appearing once. The sequencing sample was made of naive CD4+ T cells from PBMCs. Subset noted: CD45RA+ positively selected. These receptors came from a man aged 18 to 30 in good health. Some clones in this sample may be carry-over from other donors' samples.

The chain carries TRBV7-2 and TRBJ2-7; D uncertain. The ends were cut back, 5 bases at V and 6 bases at J, with 11 bases in the middle. Germline V gene lookup returns CDR1 SGHTA and CDR2 FQGNSA. The CDR3 has 12 residues. CDR3 coding DNA: TGTGCCAGCAGCGAATTCACGGGCGAGCAGTACTTC. It yields the protein CASSEFTGEQYF.

V is TRBV28 and J is TRBJ1-1; D uncertain. In germline, CDR1 is MDHEN, CDR2 SYDVKM. The ends were cut back, 1 base at V and 4 bases at J, with 13 bases in the middle. The CDR3 is 15 amino acids. The CDR3 sequence: CASSLLLGRSTEAFF. The CDR3 DNA reads TGTGCCAGCAGTTTATTACTGGGAAGGAGCACTGAAGCTTTCTTT.

V is TRBV2 and J is TRBJ2-7; possibly TRBD1 for D (6 bases). Germline loops: CDR1 SNHLY, CDR2 FYNNEI. V gave up 7 bases and J gave up 3 bases, with 16 bases separating them. The CDR3 runs 14 residues. Here the CDR3 reads CASTPGQGYYEQYF. The CDR3 DNA reads as TGTGCCAGCACCCCTGGGCAGGGGTACTACGAGCAGTACTTC.

About this clone itself: Other DNA sequences in this specimen translate into the identical CDR3. The CDR3 coding sequence is TGTGCCAGCAGCTTAGGGAACTACGAGCAGTACTTC. This codes for CASSLGNYEQYF. This chain links TRBV11-3 with TRBJ2-7; no clear D gene. Germline V gene data show CDR1 as SGHNT and CDR2 as YENEEA. V was pared by 1 base and J by 3 bases, with 4 bases between. This CDR3 has 12 amino acids.

The rearrangement links TRBV30 to TRBJ2-2; unclear D gene. The length of the CDR3 is 17 residues. Germline assignment: CDR1 GTSNPN and CDR2 SVGIG (reference sequence). The ends were cut back, 1 base at V and 3 bases at J, with 18 bases in the middle. In DNA form, the CDR3 reads TGTGCCTGGAGTGGGTCGGCAGCGTCCCTGTACACCGGGGAGCTGTTTTTT. Its protein is CAWSGSAASLYTGELFF.

The chain combines TRBV6-6 with TRBJ1-2; 7 bases are a match to TRBD1. This CDR3 has 16 amino acids. With V trimmed by 6 bases and J by 2 bases, 12 bases remained unmatched. Germline loops: CDR1 MNHNY, CDR2 SVGAGI (reference sequence). CDR3 residues: CASRPSKGAPNYGYTF. CDR3 in DNA: TGTGCCAGCAGACCCTCGAAGGGGGCCCCCAACTATGGCTACACCTTC.

The chain's CDR3 is CASITQGSDYGYTF. CDR3 in DNA: TGTGCCAGCATTACACAGGGGTCTGACTATGGCTACACCTTC. This chain links TRBV6-1 with TRBJ1-2; 7 bases are shared with TRBD1. CDR3 length: 14 amino acids. V trimming: 7 bases; J trimming: 3 bases; junction bases outside the gene matches: 8. Germline CDR1 MNHNS, CDR2 SASEGT.

V and J are TRBV5-6 and TRBJ2-7, with a tentative D call TRBD2 (6 bases). The CDR3 loop spans 17 amino acids. Trimming pared 1 base from V and 2 bases from J, leaving 19 bases between. Germline V CDR1 and CDR2: SGHDT, YYEEEE. This CDR3 reads CASSLRTTGVGPYEQYF. The CDR3 DNA is TGTGCCAGCAGCTTGAGGACGACGGGAGTTGGACCCTACGAGCAGTACTTC. Drawing the rest from reference TRBV5-6 and TRBJ2-7, the complete variable domain is DAGVTQSPTHLIKTRGQQVTLRCSPKSGHDTVSWYQQALGQGPQFIFQYYEEEERQRGNFPDRFSGHQFPNYSSELNVNALLLGDSALYLCASSLRTTGVGPYEQYFGPGTRLTVT.

For this clone: Other DNA sequences within the sample encode an identical CDR3. DNA for the CDR3: TGCGCCAGCAGCCCCGGGACAGGGGGCTATAGCAATCAGCCCCAGCATTTT. It yields the protein CASSPGTGGYSNQPQHF. V gene TRBV5-1 combines with J gene TRBJ1-5, with 12 bases lining up with TRBD1. Losses at the gene ends were 4 bases for V and 0 bases for J; bases not matched to a gene: 5. The CDR3 is 17 residues long. Germline V gene sequence: CDR1 SGHRS, CDR2 YFSETQ. Variable domain in full (rest from reference TRBV5-1 and TRBJ1-5): KAGVTQTPRYLIKTRGQQVTLSCSPISGHRSVSWYQQTPGQGLQFLFEYFSETQRNKGNFPGRFSGRQFSNSRSEMNVSTLELGDSALYLCASSPGTGGYSNQPQHFGDGTRLSIL.